Below are 10 T cell receptor beta chains sequenced from a single sample in a study of blood T cell repertoires in COVID-19. The data were produced by immunoSEQ multiplex PCR, yet TCRdb's version contains in-frame clones alone and is incomplete. The repertoire holds fewer than 150,000 clones, with almost 85% as singletons. Input material: peripheral blood. These receptors were obtained from a man aged 50 to 60 with acute or convalescent COVID-19.

This clone was seen once. The rearrangement uses TRBV19 and TRBJ2-3; TRBD2 matches 10 bases. The CDR3 length is 14 residues. J lost 9 bases, V lost 5 bases, and 8 bases had no gene match. Germline CDR1 reads LNHDA; CDR2 reads SQIVND (reference sequence). CDR3 bases: TGTGCCAGTAGTCCAACTAGCGGGACGGGGACGCAGTATTTT. Amino acids: CASSPTSGTGTQYF.

The rearrangement links TRBV7-9 to TRBJ2-1; D might be TRBD2 (7 bases). The germline V gene has CDR1 SEHNR and CDR2 FQNEAQ (reference sequence). Between the trimmed V and J ends, which lost 10 bases and 4 bases, there was a span of 17 bases. CDR3 length: 14 amino acids. The CDR3 protein is CATSEGDYYNEQFF. The CDR3 bases are TGTGCCACTTCCGAGGGGGACTATTACAATGAGCAGTTCTTC.

The V gene is TRBV4-1, the J gene TRBJ1-6; 8 positions match TRBD1. Germline CDR1 reads MGHRA; CDR2 reads YSYEKL. V lost 5 bases and J lost 5; bases outside the gene matches: 8. The CDR3 sequence is 16 residues long. The CDR3 sequence is CASSVRTGRNNSPLHF. DNA of the CDR3: TGCGCCAGCAGCGTCCGGACAGGGAGAAATAATTCACCCCTCCACTTT.

This chain uses TRBV9 with TRBJ2-2, with TRBD1 identical over 7 bases. CDR1 is SGDLS, CDR2 YYNGEE, per germline. This CDR3 spans 16 amino acids. The J segment lost 2 bases and the V segment lost 3 bases, leaving 7 bases of the junction unmatched. The CDR3 DNA follows: TGTGCCAGCAGCGGCCGACAGGGTCAAAACACCGGGGAGCTGTTTTTT. It codes for CASSGRQGQNTGELFF.

This chain uses TRBV5-4 with TRBJ2-6, with TRBD2 as a possible D gene (5 bases). The CDR3 totals 15 residues. V shed 6 bases and J shed 0 bases, with 10 bases lying between them. CDR1 and CDR2 (germline): SGHNT, YYREEE (reference sequence). Here the CDR3 reads CASKRGSSGANVLTF. As DNA, the CDR3 is TGTGCCAGCAAACGAGGGTCCTCTGGGGCCAACGTCCTGACTTTC.

This clone was observed a few times. This chain connects TRBV10-1 to TRBJ2-7; tentative D call: TRBD2 (5 bases). CDR1 WNHNN and CDR2 SYGVQD come from the germline V gene (reference sequence). V lost 6 bases and J 4 bases, leaving 10 bases between the germline ends. This CDR3 has 12 residues. The CDR3 DNA reads TGCGCCAGCAGCGGGGAGAGTTACGAGCAGTACTTC. Amino acid sequence: CASSGESYEQYF.

The V gene is TRBV28, the J gene TRBJ2-7; D unclear. There are 12 residues in the CDR3. The germline V gene encodes CDR1 MDHEN and CDR2 SYDVKM. V dropped 6 bases and J dropped 8 bases, with 14 bases sitting between them. In nucleotides, the CDR3 is TGTGCCAGCAGAAACAGCATAGAGCAGCAGTACTTC. This codes for CASRNSIEQQYF.

V is TRBV24-1 and J is TRBJ1-1, with D tentatively TRBD1 (5 bases). V lost 1 base and J 3 bases, leaving 17 bases between the germline ends. The CDR3 sequence is 17 residues long. CDR1 is KGHDR and CDR2 is SFDVKD in the germline V gene. The DNA of the CDR3 is TGTGCCACCAGTGATTTAGTCATCAGGGACTCTGACACTGAAGCTTTCTTT. This encodes CATSDLVIRDSDTEAFF.

This sequence joins TRBV12-3 or TRBV12-4 and TRBJ2-7; TRBD1 aligns across 8 bases. The J segment lost 11 bases and the V segment lost 6 bases, leaving 12 bases of the junction unmatched. The CDR3 contains 13 residues. The CDR3 region is CASRQRDRSLEYF. For the CDR3, the DNA is TGTGCCAGCAGACAACGGGACAGGAGTTTGGAGTACTTC.

The V and J genes are TRBV11-2 and TRBJ1-3; unclear D gene. CDR3 length: 14 residues. Per germline, CDR1 SGHAT and CDR2 FQNNGV. Trimming removed 3 bases at V and 0 bases at J, with 6 bases between. The CDR3 protein is CASSFHSSGNTIYF. CDR3 sequence (DNA): TGTGCCAGCAGCTTTCATAGCTCTGGAAACACCATATATTTT.